This paragraph reports one T cell receptor beta chain. Its antigen remains undetermined. Base-call qualities are not available, and no considerably larger clone is one nucleotide away. This sample stems from a study of blood T cell repertoires in COVID-19 (dated by TCRdb to the early 2020s). Turning to the overall study: Samples covering the acute and convalescent phases of COVID-19 were provided by collaborators in the United States, Italy and Spain. Subjects who had been exposed to COVID-19, were actively infected with it, or had recovered from it provided the deeply sampled blood TCRbeta repertoires that made up the dataset. The prospective study material was composed of cDNA or gDNA derived from T cells, B-cell-depleted T cells, or PBMCs. Samples were obtained from the ongoing ImmuneRACE study (first 160 participants) and from 1,000 to 1,500 subjects provided by 6 global collaborators. Where available, HLA class I and class II types were taken from metadata supplied by the sample provider and were not determined by assay-based typing. A de-identified subject ID, COVID-19 status, age in years and sex were almost always included in the sample metadata. The repertoires were released in a freely available public database intended as a resource for research on the immune response to SARS-CoV-2. What the work shows at the level of the full study, not this receptor alone: How much clinical and demographic metadata was included differed by source and by participant, and the metadata was provided uncurated.

The collaborating institutions used their own protocols to collect whole blood in K2EDTA tubes. Collaborator samples were shipped for TCRbeta analysis as frozen whole blood, isolated PBMCs, or DNA extracted from either sample type. The immunoSEQ Assay, a bias-controlled multiplex PCR, was used to amplify TCRbeta CDR3 regions from genomic DNA. As for the authors' bioinformatics: The number of nucleated cells in each sample was estimated by amplification of reference gene primers within the assay. To quantify the absolute abundance of each unique TCRbeta CDR3 rearrangement, sequence reads were collapsed and filtered. Productive Simpson clonality was computed per sample as the square root of Simpson's diversity index over productive rearrangements. What TCRdb holds here is the immuneACCESS table cut down to in-frame rearrangements. Part of the clones is not present; checked against another copy, under half of the missing clones reflect an unresolved V gene, and the others are unexplained. The DNA was the basis for D and trimming; V, J and clone size are from that table. The sample table lists roughly 26,000 clones, approximately 72% of them with a count of one. The ten biggest clones cover 7.3% of the sample.

The sample taken for sequencing was peripheral blood. The TCR was taken from a man aged 55-75 years with active or convalescent COVID-19.

The CDR3 reads as follows: CATSRATEYGYTF. Read as DNA, the sequence is TGTGCCACCAGCAGAGCGACAGAGTATGGCTACACCTTC. The chain employs TRBV15 and TRBJ1-2; matching of 5 bases hints at TRBD1 as the D gene. CDR3 length: 13 amino acids, cysteine to phenylalanine. Only CDR3 DNA is held: 39 bases, read in frame from base 1. CDR1 and CDR2, per the germline V gene (reference sequence), are LNHNV and YYDKDF. The trim is 1 base for V and 5 bases for J, with a gap of 8 bases between the germline ends.